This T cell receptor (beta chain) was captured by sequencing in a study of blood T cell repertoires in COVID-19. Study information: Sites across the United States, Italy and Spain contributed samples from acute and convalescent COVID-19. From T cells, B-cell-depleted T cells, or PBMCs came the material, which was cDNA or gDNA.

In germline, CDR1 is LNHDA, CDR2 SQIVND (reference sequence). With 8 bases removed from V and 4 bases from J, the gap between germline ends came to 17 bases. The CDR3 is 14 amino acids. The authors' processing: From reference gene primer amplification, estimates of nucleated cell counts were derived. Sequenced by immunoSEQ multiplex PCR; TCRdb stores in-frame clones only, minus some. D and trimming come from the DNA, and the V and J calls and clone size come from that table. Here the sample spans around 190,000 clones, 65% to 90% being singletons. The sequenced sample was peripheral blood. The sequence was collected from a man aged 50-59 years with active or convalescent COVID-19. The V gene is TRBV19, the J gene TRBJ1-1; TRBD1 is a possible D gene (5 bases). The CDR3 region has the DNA TGTGCCAGTTCCTTGGGGGGAATGACCACTGAAGCTTTCTTT. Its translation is CASSLGGMTTEAFF.